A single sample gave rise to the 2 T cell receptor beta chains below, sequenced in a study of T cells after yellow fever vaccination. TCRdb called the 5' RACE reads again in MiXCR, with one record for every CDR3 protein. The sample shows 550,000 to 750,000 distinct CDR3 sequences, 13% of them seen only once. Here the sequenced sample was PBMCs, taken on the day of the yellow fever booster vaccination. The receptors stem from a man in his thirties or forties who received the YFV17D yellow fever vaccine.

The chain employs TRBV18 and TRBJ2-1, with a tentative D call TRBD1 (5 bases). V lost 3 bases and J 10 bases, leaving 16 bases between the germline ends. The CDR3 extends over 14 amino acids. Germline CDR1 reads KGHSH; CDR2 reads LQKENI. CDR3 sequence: CASSPSGLWKEQFF. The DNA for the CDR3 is TGTGCCAGCTCACCTTCAGGGCTCTGGAAGGAGCAGTTCTTC.

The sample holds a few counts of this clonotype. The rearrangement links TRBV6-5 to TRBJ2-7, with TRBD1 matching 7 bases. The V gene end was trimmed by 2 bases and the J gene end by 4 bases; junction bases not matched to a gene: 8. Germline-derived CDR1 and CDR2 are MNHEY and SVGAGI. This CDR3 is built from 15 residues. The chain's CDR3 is CASSYGGRDSYEQYF. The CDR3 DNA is TGTGCCAGCAGTTACGGGGGACGGGACAGTTACGAGCAGTACTTC.